The 15 T cell receptor beta chains given below trace back to one sample, sequenced in a study of T cells in Graves' hyperthyroidism and ophthalmopathy. Amplification of TCR beta CDR3 regions used RNA as the template. The HTBI primer set was used in a first-round RT-PCR of the TCR CDR3. One entry per CDR3 protein, called by TCRdb with MiXCR from the multiplex PCR reads. The profile covers about 460,000 distinct CDR3 sequences, with approximately 22% appearing a single time and about half taken by the ten largest. The sequenced sample was blood. These receptor sequences come from a woman in her seventies with Graves' ophthalmopathy.

This clonotype was picked up a small number of times. The J gene is TRBJ2-5, the V gene TRBV7-6; 8 bases agree with TRBD2. The CDR3 covers 17 residues. V shed 4 bases and J 2 bases; nucleotides not matched to a gene: 12. The germline V gene encodes CDR1 SGHVS and CDR2 FNYEAQ. CDR3 nucleotides: TGTGCCAGCAGCTCATCTAGCGGGTGGGGCACACAAGAGACCCAGTACTTC. The encoded protein is CASSSSSGWGTQETQYF.

This clonotype was seen repeatedly, ten times or more. V usage is TRBV7-9 and J usage is TRBJ1-1; D call uncertain. The germline V and J ends were trimmed by 2 bases and 2 bases, with 9 bases remaining between them. CDR3 length equals 14 residues. Germline loops: CDR1 SEHNR, CDR2 FQNEAQ (reference sequence). The CDR3 nucleotides read TGTGCCAGCAGCTTAACACAGATTAACACTGAAGCTTTCTTT. It codes for CASSLTQINTEAFF.

The J gene is TRBJ2-7, the V gene TRBV5-1, with D tentatively TRBD2 (6 bases). Germline values: CDR1 SGHRS, CDR2 YFSETQ. CDR3 length equals 13 residues. V was trimmed by 0 bases and J by 6 bases, leaving 10 bases between them. CDR3 sequence: CASSLDLRGEQYF. The CDR3 DNA follows: TGCGCCAGCAGCTTGGACTTGCGGGGCGAGCAGTACTTC.

This clonotype has a count of ten or more. The chain is built from TRBV28 and TRBJ2-3; D perhaps matches TRBD1 (6 bases). V gave up 4 bases and J gave up 4 bases, with 15 bases separating them. Germline V CDR1 and CDR2: MDHEN, SYDVKM. This CDR3 comprises 15 residues. Here the CDR3 reads CASSSTGFLPDTQYF. The CDR3 DNA reads as TGTGCCAGCAGTTCGACAGGTTTCCTCCCAGATACGCAGTATTTT. Complete variable domain (other parts from reference TRBV28 and TRBJ2-3): DVKVTQSSRYLVKRTGEKVFLECVQDMDHENMFWYRQDPGLGLRLIYFSYDVKMKEKGDIPEGYSVSREKKERFSLILESASTNQTSMYLCASSSTGFLPDTQYFGPGTRLTVL.

V gene TRBV2 combines with J gene TRBJ2-7; 11 nucleotides agree with TRBD2. The trim removed 7 bases at V and 2 bases at J, leaving 13 bases unmatched. Per germline, CDR1 SNHLY and CDR2 FYNNEI. The CDR3 loop spans 17 amino acids. The CDR3 nucleotides read TGTGCCAGCACCGGGACTAGCGGAGCCCATAACCCCTACGAGCAGTACTTC. This sequence encodes CASTGTSGAHNPYEQYF.

The chain couples TRBV6-5 to TRBJ2-3, with 8 bases matching TRBD2. Germline V gene data show CDR1 as MNHEY and CDR2 as SVGAGI. This CDR3 contains 15 residues. The V and J ends lost 2 bases and 4 bases, in that order; junction bases with no gene match: 5. CDR3 in amino acids: CASSYGRGDADTQYF. As DNA, the CDR3 is TGTGCCAGCAGTTACGGGCGGGGGGACGCAGATACGCAGTATTTT.

The table lists this clonotype with many counts. Here the CDR3 reads CASSWGTVGELFF. CDR3 bases: TGTGCCAGCAGTTGGGGGACGGTCGGGGAGCTGTTTTTT. The chain links TRBV6-1 to TRBJ2-2; D could derive from TRBD1 or TRBD2 (5 bases each). The germline V gene has CDR1 MNHNS and CDR2 SASEGT. This CDR3 is built from 13 residues. The V end lost 5 bases, the J end lost 7 bases, and 11 bases lay between the germline ends.

This clonotype occurred many times. V usage is TRBV12-3 or TRBV12-4 and J usage is TRBJ1-5; 7 nucleotides match TRBD1. Trimming took 6 bases from V and 1 from J; bases not matched to a gene: 3. CDR3 length equals 14 residues. Here the CDR3 reads CASSRDSSNQPQHF. CDR3 nucleotides: TGTGCCAGCAGCCGGGACAGCAGCAATCAGCCCCAGCATTTT.

This clonotype has more than one count but fewer than ten. The chain links TRBV27 to TRBJ2-1; 9 bases are a match to TRBD2. CDR3 length: 15 amino acids. The J segment lost 2 bases and the V segment lost 7 bases, leaving 6 bases of the junction unmatched. The V gene's germline CDR1 is MNHEY and CDR2 SMNVEV (reference sequence). The CDR3 nucleotides read TGTGCCAGCACCACTAAGCGGGAGGCCTACAATGAGCAGTTCTTC. Encoded protein: CASTTKREAYNEQFF.

There are a few counts of this clonotype. This CDR3 reads CASSSVAGTGHNEQFF. The DNA for the CDR3 is TGTGCCAGCAGCTCGGTAGCGGGAACAGGCCACAATGAGCAGTTCTTC. V gene TRBV11-2 combines with J gene TRBJ2-1; 8 bases are a match to TRBD2. Germline CDR1 SGHAT, CDR2 FQNNGV. V shed 4 bases, J shed 5 bases, and the junction held 10 bases outside the gene matches. The CDR3 is 16 amino acids.

This clonotype has only a few counts. The chain employs TRBV20-1 and TRBJ1-2, with a weak D call TRBD1 (5 bases). CDR1 and CDR2 from the germline V gene are DFQATT and SNEGSKA (reference sequence). V was trimmed by 5 bases and J by 2 bases, leaving 9 bases between them. The CDR3 is made up of 12 amino acids. CDR3 region: CSAGTGNYGYTF. The CDR3 DNA reads as TGCAGTGCTGGGACGGGGAACTATGGCTACACCTTC.

This clonotype was seen at least ten times. This rearrangement joins TRBV3-1 to TRBJ1-5; D uncertain. The CDR3 is 13 residues long. Trimming took off 5 bases at V and 3 bases at J, with 8 bases between the two ends. Germline loops: CDR1 LGHDT, CDR2 YNNKEL (reference sequence). The CDR3 DNA sequence: TGTGCCAGCAGCAGCTCCCCCAATCAGCCCCAGCATTTT. Translation: CASSSSPNQPQHF. Full variable domain (rest looked up from reference TRBV3-1 and TRBJ1-5): DTAVSQTPKYLVTQMGNDKSIKCEQNLGHDTMYWYKQDSKKFLKIMFSYNNKELIINETVPNRFSPKSPDKAHLNLHINSLELGDSAVYFCASSSSPNQPQHFGDGTRLSIL.

This clonotype occurred a few times. The chain recombines TRBV10-2 with TRBJ2-3; 9 nucleotides match TRBD1. Trimming took 10 bases from V and 2 from J; bases not matched to a gene: 7. Germline lookup yields CDR1 WSHSY and CDR2 SAAADI. This CDR3 spans 14 amino acids. The CDR3 DNA sequence: TGCGCCATAGAGGACAGGGGTTTCACAGATACGCAGTATTTT. This gives the protein CAIEDRGFTDTQYF.

This clonotype has just a few counts. J is TRBJ1-5 and V is TRBV6-1; TRBD1 matches 9 bases. Trimming removed 5 bases from V and 4 bases from J; junction bases left unmatched: 9. This CDR3 spans 16 amino acids. In germline, CDR1 is MNHNS, CDR2 SASEGT. The CDR3 protein is CASSTPQGALNQPQHF. The CDR3, as DNA: TGTGCCAGCAGTACACCACAGGGGGCGCTAAATCAGCCCCAGCATTTT.

V and J are TRBV19 and TRBJ2-4, with D maybe TRBD1 (6 bases). This CDR3 is built from 13 residues. Germline loops: CDR1 LNHDA, CDR2 SQIVND (reference sequence). V shed 5 bases and J shed 11 bases, with 16 bases lying between them. The CDR3, as DNA: TGTGCCAGTAGTCATTACAGGGAATTTGTTCAGTACTTC. Translated, it gives CASSHYREFVQYF. The whole variable domain, remainder taken from reference TRBV19 and TRBJ2-4, is DGGITQSPKYLFRKEGQNVTLSCEQNLNHDAMYWYRQDPGQGLRLIYYSQIVNDFQKGDIAEGYSVSREKKESFPLTVTSAQKNPTAFYLCASSHYREFVQYFGAGTRLSVL.